Here is one TCR beta chain with its context. Amplification yielded TCR beta CDR3 regions, with RNA transcripts as the source. An initial round of RT-PCR targeting the TCR CDR3 relied on the HTBI primer set. TCRdb re-derived calls from the multiplex PCR reads in MiXCR, one entry per CDR3 protein. In the table there are roughly 200,000 distinct CDR3 sequences, around 17% of which are singletons. These data belong to a study of T cells in Graves' hyperthyroidism and ophthalmopathy. Trimming took 3 bases from V and 5 from J, leaving 16 bases between them. The CDR3 length is 15 residues. The TCR was taken from a middle-aged man with Graves' hyperthyroidism. The chain links TRBV12-3 or TRBV12-4 to TRBJ2-5; D is possibly TRBD2 (6 bases). The material sequenced was blood. The CDR3 DNA reads as TGTGCCAGCAGTTTTGCGGGGACGGCTTTGGAGACCCAGTACTTC. Translation gives CASSFAGTALETQYF.